The next 10 T cell receptor beta chains were all read from a single sample in a study of regulatory T cells in long-lasting Graves disease. The time point denotes: persistent/refractory GD, antithyroid drugs over 5 years with positive TRAb. There was RNA extracted from PBMCs, and the TCR library was made from it. Building the TCR beta libraries relied on iRepertoire HTBI primers, and CDR3 regions underwent Arm-PCR. TCRdb used MiXCR to reprocess the multiplex PCR reads, holding one entry per CDR3 protein. The sample lists 400,000 to 500,000 distinct CDR3 sequences, less than 25% occurring once. The sample consisted of peripheral blood mononuclear cells (PBMCs), taken when the disease was refractory, from a patient treated with antithyroid drugs. These receptors originate from a female donor with Graves disease.

This clonotype was seen a few times. The gene calls are TRBV7-3 and TRBJ2-5; TRBD2 might be the D (7 bases). This CDR3 has 16 amino acids. Germline V lookup: CDR1 SGHTA, CDR2 FQGTGA. The V end lost 6 bases, the J end lost 3 bases, and 20 bases lay between the germline ends. The CDR3, as DNA: TGTGCCAGCAGTCCTAGGGGGGGGCACAACAAAGAGACCCAGTACTTC. Amino acids: CASSPRGGHNKETQYF.

The chain carries TRBV20-1 and TRBJ2-7; TRBD2 matches 9 bases. J lost 0 bases, V lost 6 bases, and 9 bases had no gene match. Germline CDR1 is DFQATT and CDR2 is SNEGSKA (reference sequence). This CDR3 spans 15 amino acids. The CDR3 is CSARGAGGISYEQYF. The CDR3 DNA reads as TGCAGTGCCAGGGGGGCGGGGGGGATCTCCTACGAGCAGTACTTC.

Notes on this clonotype: A much larger clone differs from this one at a single base, so this may be a read error. Without the conserved terminal phenylalanine or tryptophan, this CDR3 likely stems from a read error. V and J are TRBV29-1 and TRBJ2-5; the D is unclear. The CDR3 contains 16 residues. The germline V gene has CDR1 SQVTM and CDR2 ANQGSEA. V was cut by 2 bases and J by 5 bases, with 21 bases left in between. Here the CDR3 reads CSVELSAARIGETQYS. As DNA, the CDR3 is TGCAGCGTTGAATTGAGCGCAGCCCGCATAGGCGAGACCCAGTACTCC.

This clonotype was observed many times. This chain links TRBV12-3 or TRBV12-4 with TRBJ2-7, with D possibly being TRBD1 (5 bases). The V and J ends lost 5 bases and 3 bases respectively, with 8 bases between them. CDR3 length: 12 residues. The CDR3 sequence is CASSNRFYEQYF. As DNA, the CDR3 is TGTGCCAGCAGTAACAGGTTCTACGAGCAGTACTTC.

The chain carries TRBV5-1 and TRBJ1-6; 10 bases line up with TRBD1. The CDR3 contains 15 residues. CDR1 SGHRS and CDR2 YFSETQ come from the germline V gene. V lost 4 bases, J lost 8 bases, and 6 bases stayed unmatched. CDR3 region: CASSRETGGDSPLHF. CDR3 nucleotides: TGCGCCAGCAGCCGAGAGACAGGGGGCGATTCACCCCTCCACTTT.

This clonotype was counted many times. The CDR3 region has the DNA TGTGCCAGCAGTTTGGGAAGGACAGGCATTGGGGAGCAGTACTTC. Its protein is CASSLGRTGIGEQYF. The chain employs TRBV12-3 or TRBV12-4 and TRBJ2-7; 7 bases fit TRBD1. V lost 3 bases and J lost 7; bases outside the gene matches: 12. The length of the CDR3 is 15 residues.

This clonotype was found a few times. V is TRBV13 and J is TRBJ2-1; D ambiguous. Trimming stripped 0 bases from V and 6 bases from J, with 12 bases between. Per the germline V gene, CDR1 is PRHDT and CDR2 is FYEKMQ (reference sequence). This CDR3 has 15 amino acids. This CDR3 reads CASSLGGLPPNEQFF. CDR3 bases: TGTGCCAGCAGCTTAGGGGGGTTACCCCCCAATGAGCAGTTCTTC. Full variable domain (rest looked up from reference TRBV13 and TRBJ2-1): AAGVIQSPRHLIKEKRETATLKCYPIPRHDTVYWYQQGPGQDPQFLISFYEKMQSDKGSIPDRFSAQQFSDYHSELNMSSLELGDSALYFCASSLGGLPPNEQFFGPGTRLTVL.

This clonotype was found many times. The chain has TRBV6-1 and TRBJ1-4; D is unclear. There are 14 residues in the CDR3. V was clipped by 2 bases and J by 9 bases, with 13 bases between them. In germline, CDR1 is MNHNS, CDR2 SASEGT. CDR3 DNA sequence: TGTGCCAGCAGTGAAAGCAGATTAGACCAAAAACTGTTTTTT. Protein sequence: CASSESRLDQKLFF.

The rearrangement uses TRBV7-2 and TRBJ1-4, with 10 nucleotides matching TRBD1. The trim removed 2 bases at V and 2 bases at J, leaving 11 bases unmatched. Germline loops: CDR1 SGHTA, CDR2 FQGNSA. The length of the CDR3 is 19 residues. As DNA, the CDR3 is TGTGCCAGCAGCTTATCCCCCGGGACAGGGGAGTGGACTAATGAAAAACTGTTTTTT. Its protein product is CASSLSPGTGEWTNEKLFF.

At least ten counts were recorded for this clonotype. J is TRBJ2-5 and V is TRBV12-3 or TRBV12-4, with 11 bases aligning to TRBD2. With 3 bases clipped from V and 4 bases from J, the junction kept 4 bases outside the gene matches. The CDR3 extends over 15 amino acids. The chain's CDR3 is CASSFTSGSGETQYF. The CDR3 DNA follows: TGTGCCAGCAGTTTCACTAGCGGGAGTGGAGAGACCCAGTACTTC.